This TCR beta chain emerged from a study of T-cell memory formation after mild COVID-19 (TCRdb year 2021). Regarding the study in general: Most TCR sequence clusters were specific to one of the two donors. Two young, previously healthy adult volunteers made up the cohort, one male and one female. T-cell clones expanding and contracting after mild COVID-19 in a couple of donors were tracked by longitudinal TCRalpha and TCRbeta repertoire sequencing. The paper's findings and limits, for the study overall: The second-wave clones that peaked on day 37 were not confirmed to be SARS-CoV-2 specific. The study covered only two mild cases, and larger cohorts including severe cases with pre-infection samples were considered necessary. Clones contracting from day 15 to 85 had balanced CD4/CD8 phenotypes, while a second wave expanding from day 15 to 37 was biased towards CD4+. Contracting CD4+ clones were located mainly in the CM and EM memory subsets, whereas CD8+ clones were found to be enriched in EMRA. Some responding clones were detected in pre-infection memory, suggesting pre-existing cross-reactive memory T cells joined the SARS-CoV-2 response.

This clonotype was seen only a few times. The clone's antigen remains unknown. No much larger clone is present one base from it, and per-base qualities are unavailable. The listed sequencing device is Illumina NovaSeq 6000. TCRalpha and TCRbeta cDNA libraries were built by 5'RACE with constant-segment primers, adding sample barcodes and unique molecular identifiers. Trizol reagent was used to extract RNA from every sample. Amplification of the libraries took two PCR steps, and the second step added a second sample barcode plus Illumina TruSeq adapters. Sequencing of the libraries was done on an Illumina NovaSeq, producing 2 x 150 bp paired-end reads. For the original study's pipeline: With migec v1.2.7, reads were demultiplexed and then collapsed into UMI-guided consensus sequences. Using mixcr v2.1.11, UMI consensuses were aligned to TRA and TRB V and J templates and then assembled into clonotypes. A clonotype was counted as expanded or contracted only if both edgeR and NoisET called the change significant, with noise models trained on biological replicates. edgeR calls used a false discovery rate-adjusted p below 0.01 and a log2 fold-change threshold of 1. As an exploratory analysis of dynamics, PCA with hierarchical clustering was applied to max-normalized trajectories of the 1000 most abundant clonotypes. Each responding clone was given a CD4 or CD8 phenotype based on the CD4+ and CD8+ repertoires, which had been sequenced separately. TCRdb reprocessing: public reads trimmed at Q25 with fastp, clones called with MiXCR, in-frame beta chains kept. For every CDR3 protein sequence, its rows merge into one entry that carries the most common genes and DNA. TCRdb, not the original authors, processed these V and J calls. The sample table contains about 150,000 distinct CDR3 sequences; only one count was recorded for about 14% of them. The ten largest clones take up roughly 15% of the sample.

Ficoll-Paque density gradient centrifugation was used to isolate PBMCs. V trim: 3 bases; J trim: 0 bases; unmatched bases: 5. Including the terminal cysteine and phenylalanine, the CDR3 comprises 17 residues. The read is trimmed to its CDR3 DNA, 51 bases read in frame from base 1. The sequence was collected from an adult woman who had mild COVID-19 (a few samples of this study predate the infection). The sample titles of this study are shuffled in the database, so cell type and time point are left out; the donor was told from shared clones. Sequenced material: PBMCs or a T cell subset sorted from them (not recorded which). The rearranged chain carries TRBV12-3 or TRBV12-4 and TRBJ2-3, with 11 junctional bases fitting TRBD2. The nucleotide sequence is TGTGCCAGCAGTTTTCGGGCTAGCGGGAGGAGCACAGATACGCAGTATTTT. Its protein product is CASSFRASGRSTDTQYF.